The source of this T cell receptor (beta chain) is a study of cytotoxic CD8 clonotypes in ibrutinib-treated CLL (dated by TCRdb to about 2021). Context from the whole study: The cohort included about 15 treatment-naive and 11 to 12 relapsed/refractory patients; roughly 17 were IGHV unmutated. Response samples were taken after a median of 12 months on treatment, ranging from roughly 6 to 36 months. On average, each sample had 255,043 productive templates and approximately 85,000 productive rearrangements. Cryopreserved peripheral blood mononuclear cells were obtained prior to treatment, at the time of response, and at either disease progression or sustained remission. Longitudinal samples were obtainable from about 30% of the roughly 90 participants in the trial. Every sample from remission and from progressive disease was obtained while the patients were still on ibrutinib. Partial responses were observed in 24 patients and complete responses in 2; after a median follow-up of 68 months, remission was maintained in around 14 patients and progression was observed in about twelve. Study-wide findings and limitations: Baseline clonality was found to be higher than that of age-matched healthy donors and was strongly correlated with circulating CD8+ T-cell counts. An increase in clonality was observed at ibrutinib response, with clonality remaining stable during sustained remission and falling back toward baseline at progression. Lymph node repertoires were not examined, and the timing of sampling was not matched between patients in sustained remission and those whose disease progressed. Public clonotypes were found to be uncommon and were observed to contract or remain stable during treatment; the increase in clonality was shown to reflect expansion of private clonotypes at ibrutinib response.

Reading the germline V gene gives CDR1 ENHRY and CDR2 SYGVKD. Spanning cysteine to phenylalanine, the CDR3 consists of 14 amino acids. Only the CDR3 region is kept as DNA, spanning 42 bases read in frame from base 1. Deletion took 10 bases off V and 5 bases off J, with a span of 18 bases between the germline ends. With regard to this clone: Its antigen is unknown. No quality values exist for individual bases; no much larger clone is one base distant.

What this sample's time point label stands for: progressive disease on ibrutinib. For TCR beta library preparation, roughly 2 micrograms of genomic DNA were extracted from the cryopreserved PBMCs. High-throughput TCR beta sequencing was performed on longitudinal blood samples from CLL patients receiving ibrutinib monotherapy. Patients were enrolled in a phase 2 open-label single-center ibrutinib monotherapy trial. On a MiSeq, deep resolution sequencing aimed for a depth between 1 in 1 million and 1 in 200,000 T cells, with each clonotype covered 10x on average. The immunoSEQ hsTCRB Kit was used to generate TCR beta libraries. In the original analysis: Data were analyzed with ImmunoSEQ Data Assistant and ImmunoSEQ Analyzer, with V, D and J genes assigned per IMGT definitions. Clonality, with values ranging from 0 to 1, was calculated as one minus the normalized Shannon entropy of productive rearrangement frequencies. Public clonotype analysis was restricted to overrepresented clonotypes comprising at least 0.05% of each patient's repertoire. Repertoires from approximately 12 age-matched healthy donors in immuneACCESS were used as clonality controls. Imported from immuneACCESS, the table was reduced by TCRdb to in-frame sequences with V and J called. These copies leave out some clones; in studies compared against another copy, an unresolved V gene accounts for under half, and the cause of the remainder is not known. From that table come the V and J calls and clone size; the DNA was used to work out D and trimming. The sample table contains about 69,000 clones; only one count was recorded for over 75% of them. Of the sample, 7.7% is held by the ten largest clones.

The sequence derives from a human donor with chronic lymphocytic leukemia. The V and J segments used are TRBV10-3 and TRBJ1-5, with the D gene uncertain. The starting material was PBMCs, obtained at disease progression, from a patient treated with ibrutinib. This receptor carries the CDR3 CATTLGRHDQPQHF. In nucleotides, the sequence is TGTGCCACCACCCTGGGCAGACACGATCAGCCCCAGCATTTT.